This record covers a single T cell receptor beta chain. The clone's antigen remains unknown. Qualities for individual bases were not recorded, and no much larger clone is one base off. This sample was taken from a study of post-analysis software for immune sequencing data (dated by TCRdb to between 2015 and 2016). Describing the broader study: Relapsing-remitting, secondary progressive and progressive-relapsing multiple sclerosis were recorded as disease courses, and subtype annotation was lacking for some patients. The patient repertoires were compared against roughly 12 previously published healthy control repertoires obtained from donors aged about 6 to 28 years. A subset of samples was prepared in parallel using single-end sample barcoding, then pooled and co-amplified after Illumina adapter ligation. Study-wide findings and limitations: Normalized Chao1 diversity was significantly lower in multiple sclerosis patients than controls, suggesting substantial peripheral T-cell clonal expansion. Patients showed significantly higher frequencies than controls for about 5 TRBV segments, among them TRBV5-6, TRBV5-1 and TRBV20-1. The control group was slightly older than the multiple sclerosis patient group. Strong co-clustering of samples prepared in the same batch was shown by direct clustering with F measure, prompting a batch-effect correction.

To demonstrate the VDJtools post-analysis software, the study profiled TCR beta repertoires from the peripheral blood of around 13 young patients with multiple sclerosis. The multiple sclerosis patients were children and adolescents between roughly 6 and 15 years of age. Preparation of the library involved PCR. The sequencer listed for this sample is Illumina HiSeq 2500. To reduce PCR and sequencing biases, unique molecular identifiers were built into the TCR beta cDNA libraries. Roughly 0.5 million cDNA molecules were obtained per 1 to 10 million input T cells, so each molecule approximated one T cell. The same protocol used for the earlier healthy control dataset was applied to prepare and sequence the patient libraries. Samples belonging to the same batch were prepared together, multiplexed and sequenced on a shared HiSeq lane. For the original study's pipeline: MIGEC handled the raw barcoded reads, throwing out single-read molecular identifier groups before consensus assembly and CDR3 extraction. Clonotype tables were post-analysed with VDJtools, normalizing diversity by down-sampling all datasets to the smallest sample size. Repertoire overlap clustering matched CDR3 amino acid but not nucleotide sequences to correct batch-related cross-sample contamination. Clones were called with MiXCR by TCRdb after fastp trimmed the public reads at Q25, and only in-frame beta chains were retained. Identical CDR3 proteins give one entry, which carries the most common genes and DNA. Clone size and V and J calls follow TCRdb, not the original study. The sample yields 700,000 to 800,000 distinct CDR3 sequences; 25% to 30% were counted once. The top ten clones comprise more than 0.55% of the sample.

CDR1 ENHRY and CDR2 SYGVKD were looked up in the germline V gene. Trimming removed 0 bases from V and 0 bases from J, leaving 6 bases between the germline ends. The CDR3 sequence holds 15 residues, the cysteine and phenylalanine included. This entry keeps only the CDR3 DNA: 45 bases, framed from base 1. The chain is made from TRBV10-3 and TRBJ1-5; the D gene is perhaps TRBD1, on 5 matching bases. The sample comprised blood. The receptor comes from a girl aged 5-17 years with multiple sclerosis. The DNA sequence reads TGTGCCATCAGTGAGTCCGGGGGTAGCAATCAGCCCCAGCATTTT. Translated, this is CAISESGGSNQPQHF.